The entry below describes one T cell receptor beta chain. Its antigen is still unknown. V lost 6 bases, J lost 4 bases, and 12 bases lay in between. There are 13 residues in the CDR3. The germline V gene encodes CDR1 SQVTM and CDR2 ANQGSEA. This entry comes from a study of post-analysis software for immune sequencing data. Study-wide points: Among multiple sclerosis patients, normalized Chao1 diversity was significantly below that of controls. With TRBV5-6, TRBV5-1 and TRBV20-1 included, about five TRBV segments were more frequent in patients than in controls.

Unique molecular identifiers tagged the TCR beta cDNA libraries. There were roughly 1 to 11 million T cells, and roughly 0.5 million cDNA molecules came from them. Each CDR3 protein gets one entry after TCRdb re-called the PCR reads with MiXCR. The repertoire includes hundreds of thousands of distinct CDR3 sequences, approximately 60% of them detected once, and around 11% sits in the top ten. This receptor was obtained from a girl aged 2 to 10 with multiple sclerosis. The sample consisted of blood. This rearrangement joins TRBV29-1 to TRBJ1-4; D is unclear. The CDR3 sequence: CSVHTIGNEKLFF. The CDR3 nucleotides are TGCAGCGTCCACACGATTGGTAATGAAAAACTGTTTTTT.